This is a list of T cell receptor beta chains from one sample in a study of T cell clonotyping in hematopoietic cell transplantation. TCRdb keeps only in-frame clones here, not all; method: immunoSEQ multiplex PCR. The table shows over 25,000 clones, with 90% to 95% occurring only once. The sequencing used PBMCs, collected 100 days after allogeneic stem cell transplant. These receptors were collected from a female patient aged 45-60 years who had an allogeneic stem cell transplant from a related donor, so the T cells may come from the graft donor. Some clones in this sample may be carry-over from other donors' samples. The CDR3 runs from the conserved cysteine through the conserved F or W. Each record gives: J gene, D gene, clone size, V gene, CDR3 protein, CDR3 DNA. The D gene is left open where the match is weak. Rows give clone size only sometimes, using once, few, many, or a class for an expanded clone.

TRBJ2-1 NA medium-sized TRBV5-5 CASSLERAEAYNEQFF TGTGCCAGCAGCTTGGAAAGAGCGGAGGCTTACAATGAGCAGTTCTTC
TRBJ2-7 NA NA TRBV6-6 CASSYAFRNGYEQYF TGTGCCAGCAGTTACGCTTTCAGGAATGGCTACGAGCAGTACTTC
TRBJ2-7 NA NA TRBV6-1 CASTTRDGEQYF TGTGCCAGCACCACGCGTGACGGCGAGCAGTACTTC
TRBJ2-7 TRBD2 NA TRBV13 CASSPGLAGTYEQYF TGTGCCAGCAGCCCCGGACTAGCGGGGACCTACGAGCAGTACTTC
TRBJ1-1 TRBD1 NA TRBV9 CASSVATGRTEAFF TGTGCCAGCAGCGTTGCGACAGGGAGGACTGAAGCTTTCTTT
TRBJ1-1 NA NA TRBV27 CASSSLGRATEAFF TGTGCCAGCAGTTCCCTGGGACGGGCCACTGAAGCTTTCTTT
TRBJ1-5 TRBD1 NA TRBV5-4 CASSRGPGQPQHF TGTGCCAGCAGCAGGGGGCCGGGTCAGCCCCAGCATTTT
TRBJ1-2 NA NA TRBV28 CASRNGAAYGYTF TGTGCCAGCAGGAATGGCGCTGCCTATGGCTACACCTTC
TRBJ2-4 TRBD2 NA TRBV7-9 CASSPRTSGGAENIQYF TGTGCCAGCAGCCCCCGGACTAGCGGGGGGGCGGAAAACATTCAGTACTTC
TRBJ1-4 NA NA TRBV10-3 CAIRGGGATNEKLFF TGTGCCATCAGGGGCGGGGGGGCAACTAATGAAAAACTGTTTTTT
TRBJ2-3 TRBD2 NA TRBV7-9 CASSRLAGPITDTQYF TGTGCCAGCAGCCGACTAGCGGGGCCCATCACAGATACGCAGTATTTT
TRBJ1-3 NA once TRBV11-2 CASSLLPQGSGNTIYF TGTGCCAGCAGCTTGCTACCTCAGGGATCTGGAAACACCATATATTTT
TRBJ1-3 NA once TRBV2 CASSEIHSGNTIYF TGTGCCAGCAGTGAGATCCACTCTGGAAACACCATATATTTT
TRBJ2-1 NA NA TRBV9 CASSVGAGASYNEQFF TGTGCCAGCAGCGTAGGTGCGGGGGCCTCCTACAATGAGCAGTTCTTC
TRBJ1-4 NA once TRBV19 CASSSRPEREKLFF TGTGCCAGTAGTTCCCGCCCGGAACGGGAAAAACTGTTTTTT
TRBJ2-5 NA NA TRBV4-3 CASSQGNLRWGEDSPSPETQYF TGCGCCAGCAGCCAAGGGAACCTAAGGTGGGGAGAAGATTCCCCATCGCCAGAGACCCAGTACTTC
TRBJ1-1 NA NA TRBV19 CASSIGLDRGNTEAFF TGTGCCAGTAGTATTGGTCTAGACAGAGGGAACACTGAAGCTTTCTTT
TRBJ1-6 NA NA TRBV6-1 CASRAPNSPLHF TGTGCCAGCAGGGCCCCCAATTCACCCCTCCACTTT
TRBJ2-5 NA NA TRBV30 CAWKEETQYF TGTGCTTGGAAGGAGGAGACCCAGTACTTC
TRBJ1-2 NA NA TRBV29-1 CSVGGGSNYGYTF TGCAGCGTTGGCGGTGGCTCAAACTATGGCTACACCTTC
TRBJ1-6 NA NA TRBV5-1 CASSARQANNSPLHF TGCGCCAGCAGCGCGAGGCAGGCCAATAATTCACCCCTCCACTTT
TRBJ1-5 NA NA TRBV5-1 CASSLSGDSNQPQHF TGCGCCAGCAGCTTGTCCGGTGATAGCAATCAGCCCCAGCATTTT
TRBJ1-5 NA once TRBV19 CASSQNSNQPQHF TGTGCCAGTAGTCAGAATAGCAATCAGCCCCAGCATTTT
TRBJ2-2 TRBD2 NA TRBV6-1 CASVRTRNTGELFF TGTGCCAGCGTAAGGACTAGGAACACCGGGGAGCTGTTTTTT
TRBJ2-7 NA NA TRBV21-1 CASSLRDWSSYEQYF TGTGCCAGCAGCTTGAGGGACTGGAGCTCCTACGAGCAGTACTTC
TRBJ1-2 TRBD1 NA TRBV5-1 CASSSGTGDYGYTF TGCGCCAGCAGCTCCGGGACAGGGGACTATGGCTACACCTTC
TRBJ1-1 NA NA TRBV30 CAWSGDGNTEAFF TGTGCCTGGAGTGGGGACGGCAACACTGAAGCTTTCTTT
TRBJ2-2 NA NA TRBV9 CASSFLTDPNTGELFF TGTGCCAGCAGCTTCCTGACGGATCCGAACACCGGGGAGCTGTTTTTT
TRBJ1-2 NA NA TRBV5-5 CASSFDTRGYGYTF TGTGCCAGCAGCTTTGACACCCGTGGCTATGGCTACACCTTC
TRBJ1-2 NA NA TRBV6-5 CASRGAGHRIYGYTF TGTGCCAGCAGGGGTGCGGGACATCGGATTTATGGCTACACCTTC
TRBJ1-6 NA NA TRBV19 CASTGFNSPLHF TGTGCCAGTACCGGCTTCAATTCACCCCTCCACTTT
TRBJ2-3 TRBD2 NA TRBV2 CATRARGATDTQYF TGTGCCACAAGAGCGCGGGGGGCCACAGATACGCAGTATTTT
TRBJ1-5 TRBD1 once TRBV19 CASSIPRTGVQPQHF TGTGCCAGTAGTATACCCCGGACAGGGGTTCAGCCCCAGCATTTT
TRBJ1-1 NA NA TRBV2 CASSAGAFEAFF TGTGCCAGCAGTGCTGGGGCCTTTGAAGCTTTCTTT
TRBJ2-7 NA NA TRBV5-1 CASSTQSGREQYF TGCGCCAGCAGCACGCAGTCGGGTCGCGAGCAGTACTTC
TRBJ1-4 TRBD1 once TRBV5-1 CASSTQGAVEKLFF TGCGCCAGCAGCACCCAGGGGGCGGTTGAAAAACTGTTTTTT
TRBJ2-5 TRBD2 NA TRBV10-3 CAINSGGEETQYF TGTGCCATCAATAGCGGGGGGGAGGAGACCCAGTACTTC
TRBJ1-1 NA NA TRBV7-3 CASSYFVNTEAFF TGTGCCAGCAGTTACTTCGTGAACACTGAAGCTTTCTTT
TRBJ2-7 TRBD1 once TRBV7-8 CASSLDRGFYEQYF TGTGCCAGCAGCTTAGACAGGGGTTTTTACGAGCAGTACTTC
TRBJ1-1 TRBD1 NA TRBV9 CASSHQGTGDTEAFF TGTGCCAGCAGCCATCAAGGGACAGGGGACACTGAAGCTTTCTTT
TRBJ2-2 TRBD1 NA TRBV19 CASSIGDREIGELFF TGTGCCAGTAGTATAGGGGACAGGGAAATCGGGGAGCTGTTTTTT
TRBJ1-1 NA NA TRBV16 CASSQHGTEAFF TGTGCCAGCAGCCAGCATGGCACTGAAGCTTTCTTT
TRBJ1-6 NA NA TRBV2 CATSRNRARYNSPLHF TGTGCCACCTCCCGAAACAGGGCACGATATAATTCACCCCTCCACTTT
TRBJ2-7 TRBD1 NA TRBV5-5 CASSFDRARSYEQYF TGTGCCAGCAGCTTTGACAGGGCCAGGTCCTACGAGCAGTACTTC
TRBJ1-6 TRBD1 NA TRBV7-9 CASRSTGAGSPLHF TGTGCCAGCAGGTCGACAGGGGCAGGTTCACCCCTCCACTTT